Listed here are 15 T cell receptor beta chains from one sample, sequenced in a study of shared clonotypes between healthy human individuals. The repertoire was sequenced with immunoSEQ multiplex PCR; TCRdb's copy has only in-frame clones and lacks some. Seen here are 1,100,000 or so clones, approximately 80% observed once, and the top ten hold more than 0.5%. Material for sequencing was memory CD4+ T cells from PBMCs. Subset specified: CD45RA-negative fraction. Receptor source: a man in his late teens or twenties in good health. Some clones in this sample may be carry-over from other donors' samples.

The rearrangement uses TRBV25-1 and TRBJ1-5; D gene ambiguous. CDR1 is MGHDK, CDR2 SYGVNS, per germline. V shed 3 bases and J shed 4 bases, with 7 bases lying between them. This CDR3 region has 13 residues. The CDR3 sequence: CASSDMGNQPQHF. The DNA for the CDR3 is TGTGCCAGCAGTGATATGGGGAATCAGCCCCAGCATTTT. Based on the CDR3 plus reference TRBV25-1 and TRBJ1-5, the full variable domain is EADIYQTPRYLVIGTGKKITLECSQTMGHDKMYWYQQDPGMELHLIHYSYGVNSTEKGDLSSESTVSRIRTEHFPLTLESARPSHTSQYLCASSDMGNQPQHFGDGTRLSIL.

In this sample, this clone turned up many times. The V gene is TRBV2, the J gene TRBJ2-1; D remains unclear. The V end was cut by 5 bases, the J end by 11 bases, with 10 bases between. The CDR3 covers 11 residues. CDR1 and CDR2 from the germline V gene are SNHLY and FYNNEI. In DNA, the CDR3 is TGTGCCAGCAGTCCCTCCCCCAAGCAGTTCTTC. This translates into CASSPSPKQFF.

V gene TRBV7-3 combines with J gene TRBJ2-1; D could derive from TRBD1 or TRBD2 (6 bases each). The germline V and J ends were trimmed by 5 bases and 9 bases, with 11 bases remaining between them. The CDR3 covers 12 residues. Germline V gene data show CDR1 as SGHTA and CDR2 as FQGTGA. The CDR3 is CASSKGGSEQFF. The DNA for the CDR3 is TGTGCCAGCAGCAAGGGGGGCAGTGAGCAGTTCTTC.

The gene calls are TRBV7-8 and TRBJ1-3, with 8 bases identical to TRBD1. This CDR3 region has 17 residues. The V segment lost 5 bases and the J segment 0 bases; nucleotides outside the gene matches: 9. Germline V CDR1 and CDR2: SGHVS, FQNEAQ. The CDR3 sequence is CASSVTGQAFSGNTIYF. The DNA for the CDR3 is TGTGCCAGCAGCGTCACGGGACAGGCCTTCTCTGGAAACACCATATATTTT. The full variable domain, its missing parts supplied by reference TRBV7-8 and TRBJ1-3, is GAGVSQSPRYKVAKRGQDVALRCDPISGHVSLFWYQQALGQGPEFLTYFQNEAQLDKSGLPSDRFFAERPEGSVSTLKIQRTQQEDSAVYLCASSVTGQAFSGNTIYFGEGSWLTVV.

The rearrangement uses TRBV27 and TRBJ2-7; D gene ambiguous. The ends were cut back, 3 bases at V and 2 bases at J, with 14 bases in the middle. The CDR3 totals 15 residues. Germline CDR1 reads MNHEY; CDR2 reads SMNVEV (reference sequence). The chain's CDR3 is CASSLSPGPTYEQYF. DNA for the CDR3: TGTGCCAGCAGTTTGAGTCCGGGTCCTACCTACGAGCAGTACTTC.

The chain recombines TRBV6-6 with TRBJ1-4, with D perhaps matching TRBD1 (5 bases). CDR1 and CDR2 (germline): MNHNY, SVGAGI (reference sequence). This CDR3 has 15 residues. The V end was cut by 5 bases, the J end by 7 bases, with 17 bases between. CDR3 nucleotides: TGTGCCAGCAGTAGTTCGGGGACGGGAGTTGAAAAACTGTTTTTT. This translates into CASSSSGTGVEKLFF.

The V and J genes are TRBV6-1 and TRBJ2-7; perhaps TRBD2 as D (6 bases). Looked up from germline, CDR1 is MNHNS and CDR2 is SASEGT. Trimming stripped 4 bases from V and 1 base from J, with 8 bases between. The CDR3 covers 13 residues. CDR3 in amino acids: CASSVRGSYEQYF. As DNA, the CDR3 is TGTGCCAGCAGTGTCCGGGGGTCCTACGAGCAGTACTTC.

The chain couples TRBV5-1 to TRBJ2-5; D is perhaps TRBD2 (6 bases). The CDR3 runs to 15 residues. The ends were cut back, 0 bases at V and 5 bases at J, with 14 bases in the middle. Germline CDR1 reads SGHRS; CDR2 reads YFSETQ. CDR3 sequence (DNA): TGCGCCAGCAGCTTGGCCAGCGGGCCGGGGGAGACCCAGTACTTC. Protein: CASSLASGPGETQYF. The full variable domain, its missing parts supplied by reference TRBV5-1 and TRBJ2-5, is KAGVTQTPRYLIKTRGQQVTLSCSPISGHRSVSWYQQTPGQGLQFLFEYFSETQRNKGNFPGRFSGRQFSNSRSEMNVSTLELGDSALYLCASSLASGPGETQYFGPGTRLLVL.

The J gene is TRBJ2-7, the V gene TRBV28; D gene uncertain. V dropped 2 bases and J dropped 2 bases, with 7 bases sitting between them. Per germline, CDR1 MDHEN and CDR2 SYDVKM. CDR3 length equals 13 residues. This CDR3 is CASSLTITYEQYF. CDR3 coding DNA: TGTGCCAGCAGTTTAACAATTACCTACGAGCAGTACTTC.

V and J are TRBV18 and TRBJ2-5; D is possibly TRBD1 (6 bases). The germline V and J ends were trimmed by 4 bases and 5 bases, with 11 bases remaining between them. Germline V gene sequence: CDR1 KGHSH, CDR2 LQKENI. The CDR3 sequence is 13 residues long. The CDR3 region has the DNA TGTGCCAGCTCACGACAGGTTCTCGAGACCCAGTACTTC. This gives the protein CASSRQVLETQYF.

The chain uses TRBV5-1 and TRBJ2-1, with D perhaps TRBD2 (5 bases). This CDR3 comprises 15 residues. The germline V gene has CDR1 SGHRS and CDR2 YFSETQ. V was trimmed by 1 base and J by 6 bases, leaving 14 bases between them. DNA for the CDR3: TGCGCCAGCAGCTTGCCAGGACGAGGAGGCAATGAGCAGTTCTTC. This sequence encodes CASSLPGRGGNEQFF.

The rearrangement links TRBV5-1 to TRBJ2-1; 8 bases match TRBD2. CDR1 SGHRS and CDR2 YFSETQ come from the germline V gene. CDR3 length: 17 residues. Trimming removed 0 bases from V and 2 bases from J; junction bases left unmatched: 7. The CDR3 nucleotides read TGCGCCAGCAGCTTGGGAATAGCGGGGCCCCCCTACAATGAGCAGTTCTTC. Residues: CASSLGIAGPPYNEQFF.

CDR3 DNA: TGTGCCAGCATTACCGGGGGACTAGGATACAATGAGCAGTTCTTC. It is translated as CASITGGLGYNEQFF. V gene TRBV28 combines with J gene TRBJ2-1; 8 bases fit TRBD2. From germline, CDR1 is MDHEN and CDR2 SYDVKM. The CDR3 is 15 amino acids. The V gene end was trimmed by 7 bases and the J gene end by 4 bases; junction bases not matched to a gene: 9.

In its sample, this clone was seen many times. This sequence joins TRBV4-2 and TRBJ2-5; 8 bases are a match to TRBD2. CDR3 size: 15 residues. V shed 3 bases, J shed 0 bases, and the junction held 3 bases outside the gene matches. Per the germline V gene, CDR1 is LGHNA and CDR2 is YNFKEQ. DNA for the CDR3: TGTGCCAGCAGCCACGGGGGGGTGAACCAAGAGACCCAGTACTTC. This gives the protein CASSHGGVNQETQYF.

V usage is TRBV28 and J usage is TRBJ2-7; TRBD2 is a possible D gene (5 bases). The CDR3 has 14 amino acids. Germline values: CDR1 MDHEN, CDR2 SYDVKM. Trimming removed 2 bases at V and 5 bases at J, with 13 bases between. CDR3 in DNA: TGTGCCAGCAGTTTACGTGGTGGGAGCAACGAGCAGTACTTC. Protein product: CASSLRGGSNEQYF.